This entry is about one TCR beta chain. The antigen is undetermined. In the same sample, other DNA sequences code for this CDR3. Depths of 1 in 200,000 to 1 in 1 million T cells were the sequencing target. TCRdb's table, derived via immunoSEQ multiplex PCR, lists solely in-frame clones and lacks some. This sample has some 130,000 clones, with around 85% found just once. This CDR3 is built from 14 residues. Between the trimmed V and J ends, which lost 2 bases and 2 bases, there was a span of 10 bases. CDR1 and CDR2 from the germline V gene are SGHTA and FQGNSA. This entry is derived from a study of cytotoxic CD8 clonotypes in ibrutinib-treated CLL. Study context: After treatment lasting a median approximately eleven months, range 6 to 36, response samples were collected. Samples averaged approximately 260,000 productive templates and 90,000 to 95,000 productive rearrangements. Study-wide points: Public clonotypes were uncommon and contracted or stayed stable on treatment.

The source was PBMCs, collected after 24 months of ibrutinib treatment. V and J are TRBV7-2 and TRBJ2-7, with D possibly being TRBD1 or TRBD2 (5 bases each). This receptor was obtained from a human donor with chronic lymphocytic leukemia. The CDR3 region has the DNA TGTGCCAGCAGCTTAAACCGGGGCCCCTACGAGCAGTACTTC. This sequence encodes CASSLNRGPYEQYF.